The present TCR beta chain was sequenced within a study of blood T cells in healthy people across ages. The wider study: Through template switching, about one barcoded beta molecule was captured per two T cells, as measured in model experiments.

In this sample, this clonotype turned up a few times. Its antigen is unidentified. Primed by a sample-barcoded 5' primer and a J-beta primer mix, a second PCR proceeded for roughly 7 to 11 cycles. MiXCR was run by TCRdb on the 5' RACE reads, yielding one entry per CDR3 protein. Of 1.5 million to 2 million distinct CDR3 sequences in the sample, just under 50% are singletons; the top ten hold roughly 2.1%. Findings of the study overall: Age showed a roughly linear inverse relationship with TCR beta diversity per million T cells. There were more naive CD4+ cells and higher diversity in long-lived donors than in aged donors.

The V end lost 3 bases, the J end lost 6 bases, and 12 bases lay between the germline ends. The CDR3 covers 13 residues. The sample consisted of blood. The gene calls are TRBV12-3 or TRBV12-4 and TRBJ2-7, with D maybe TRBD1 (5 bases). The sequence was obtained from a woman aged 40 to 50 in good health. CDR3 residues: CASSFAQVGEQYF. The DNA of the CDR3 is TGTGCCAGCAGTTTTGCACAGGTGGGCGAGCAGTACTTC.